Listed here is a single T cell receptor beta chain. The target of this receptor is not known. The input lacks base qualities; no much larger clone sits a single base away. Participants in the prospective study were enrolled through a virtual design, were aged roughly 18 to 90 years, and lived in approximately 24 United States geographic areas. Cohort assignment in the prospective study relied on participant-reported clinical history from a screening survey and a study questionnaire. Exposed participants had been in contact with someone with a PCR-confirmed or clinician-diagnosed COVID-19 case within 2 weeks of study entry. In the prospective study, mobile phlebotomists collected whole blood, serum and a nasopharyngeal or oropharyngeal swab from each participant. Additional blood draws and questionnaires over an approximately two-month period could optionally be provided by prospective study participants. Before DNA extraction, prospective study blood samples were shipped either frozen or at room temperature.

This entry comes from a study of blood T cell repertoires in COVID-19 (dated by TCRdb to about 2020). For the study in its entirety: Collaborator samples came from the United States, Italy and Spain and covered acute and convalescent phases of COVID-19. The prospective study material was composed of cDNA or gDNA derived from T cells, B-cell-depleted T cells, or PBMCs. Deeply sampled blood TCRbeta repertoires from subjects exposed to, actively infected with, or recovered from COVID-19 were included in the dataset. The repertoires were released in a freely available public database meant as a resource for research on the immune response to SARS-CoV-2. The samples were drawn from two sources: the first 160 participants of the ongoing ImmuneRACE study, and 1,254 subjects contributed by 6 global collaborators. A de-identified subject ID, COVID-19 status, age in years and sex were almost always included in the sample metadata. Where available, HLA class I and class II types were obtained from metadata supplied by the sample provider rather than from assay-based typing.

The investigation overall reported the following: How much clinical and demographic metadata was included differed by source and by participant, and the metadata was provided uncurated.

The CDR1 and CDR2 encoded by the germline V gene are SGHTA and FQGNSA. Between the V and J ends, shortened by 5 bases and 7 bases respectively, the junction contains 9 bases. Including the terminal cysteine and phenylalanine, the CDR3 comprises 12 residues. Only the CDR3 part of the read is kept: 36 bases, read in frame from the first base. TCRbeta CDR3 regions were amplified from genomic DNA by means of the immunoSEQ Assay, a bias-controlled multiplex PCR. Concerning the study's data processing: The number of nucleated cells in each sample was estimated from the amplification of reference gene primers within the assay. To quantify the absolute abundance of each unique TCRbeta CDR3 rearrangement, sequence reads were collapsed and filtered. Productive Simpson clonality was computed per sample as the square root of Simpson's diversity index over productive rearrangements. This is the immuneACCESS table as TCRdb keeps it, with only in-frame sequences that have V and J called. A part of the clones is gone; compared with another copy, unresolved V genes explain less than half, and the rest is unexplained. V and J calls and clone size come straight from that table; D and trimming were deduced from the DNA. This sample holds some 400,000 clones; approximately 93% were observed only once. The ten largest clones capture 0.8% to 0.9% of the sample.

The TCR sequence derives from a woman aged 40 to 50 who had been exposed to COVID-19. In this chain, TRBV7-2 is recombined with TRBJ2-1; TRBD2 might be the D gene, on 5 matching bases. The material sequenced was PBMCs or T cells enriched from blood (not recorded which). The DNA sequence is given as TGTGCCAGCAGCCGAACTAGGAATGAGCAGTTCTTC. Its protein product is CASSRTRNEQFF.